This T cell receptor beta chain comes out of a study of blood T cell repertoires in COVID-19. On the study more broadly: Some COVID-19 samples were acute and others convalescent; all came from the United States, Italy and Spain. T cells, B-cell-depleted T cells, or PBMCs provided the cDNA or gDNA that served as material.

Clinical history as reported by participants underpinned cohort assignment. The junction had 13 bases not matched to a gene; V was cut back by 5 bases and J by 10 bases. The germline V gene has CDR1 SEHNR and CDR2 FQNEAQ (reference sequence). This CDR3 comprises 15 residues. Original analysis: Nucleated cell counts were estimated from reference gene primer amplification. This table comes from immunoSEQ multiplex PCR, and its TCRdb copy is limited to in-frame clones, with some not included. V and J calls and clone size are given by that table; D and trimming were obtained from the DNA. The profile covers about 140,000 clones, with about four fifths appearing a single time and around 5.5% taken by the ten largest.

The sample was PBMCs or T cells enriched from blood (not recorded which). V usage is TRBV7-9 and J usage is TRBJ1-5; 8 nucleotides align to TRBD1. This TCR was sampled from a man between 40 and 49 years old with acute COVID-19. The CDR3 is CASSGLGQTGDPQHF. The CDR3 DNA is TGTGCCAGCAGCGGATTGGGACAGACAGGGGACCCCCAGCATTTT.